These T cell receptor beta chains were read from a single sample in a study of T cells in localized non-small cell lung cancer. Repertoires were generated with immunoSEQ multiplex PCR, while TCRdb's copy carries only in-frame clones and drops some. The table has 1,500 to 2,000 clones, about 24% seen once; the top ten hold roughly 9.6%. Sample: lung tumor tissue, taken before any cancer treatment. These receptors were collected from a woman aged 40-70 years with stage III lung adenocarcinoma. The CDR3 runs from the conserved cysteine through the conserved F or W. Each record gives: CDR3 DNA, CDR3 protein, clone size, V gene, J gene, D gene. The D gene is left open where the match is weak. Size is stated for part of the rows, as once, few or many counts, or as a class when the clone is expanded.

DNA: TGTGCCAGCAGCGCAGCTGGGGGGGGCTATGGCTACACCTTC
CDR3: CASSAAGGGYGYTF
size: medium-sized
V: TRBV9
J: TRBJ1-2
D: -

DNA: TGTGCCAGCAGTTACGGGGTTGAGGGCTATGGCTACACCTTC
CDR3: CASSYGVEGYGYTF
size: few
V: TRBV6-8
J: TRBJ1-2
D: -

DNA: TGTGCCAGCAGTTCGTCAGATATCTCGGGCTACGAGCAGTACTTC
CDR3: CASSSSDISGYEQYF
size: -
V: TRBV11-3
J: TRBJ2-7
D: -

DNA: TGTGCCAGCTCACCATCACGCACTGAAGCTTTCTTT
CDR3: CASSPSRTEAFF
size: -
V: TRBV18
J: TRBJ1-1
D: -

DNA: TGCGCCAGCAGTGGGTGGGAAGCTGGGCTCTACGAGCAGTACTTC
CDR3: CASSGWEAGLYEQYF
size: -
V: TRBV10-2
J: TRBJ2-7
D: -

DNA: TGTGCCACCAGCAGAGATCTTGGCGGATACGAGCAGTACTTC
CDR3: CATSRDLGGYEQYF
size: -
V: TRBV15
J: TRBJ2-7
D: -

DNA: TGTGCCAGCAGTGAAACACAGGGGGCCGGGGAGCTGTTTTTT
CDR3: CASSETQGAGELFF
size: -
V: TRBV9
J: TRBJ2-2
D: TRBD1

DNA: TGCGCCAGCAGCTCTCAGACAGGGTCTAACTATGGCTACACCTTC
CDR3: CASSSQTGSNYGYTF
size: -
V: TRBV5-1
J: TRBJ1-2
D: TRBD1

DNA: TGTGCCTGGAGTTGGGACGTAGGCTCGACCGGGGAGCTGTTTTTT
CDR3: CAWSWDVGSTGELFF
size: -
V: TRBV30
J: TRBJ2-2
D: -

DNA: TGTGCCAGCAGCCCTTCCCTAGCCGTTTCCTACAATGAGCAGTTCTTC
CDR3: CASSPSLAVSYNEQFF
size: few
V: TRBV9
J: TRBJ2-1
D: -

DNA: TGTGCCAGCAGCTTGCTCGGGACAGGGGGTTACACTGAAGCTTTCTTT
CDR3: CASSLLGTGGYTEAFF
size: few
V: TRBV11-3
J: TRBJ1-1
D: TRBD1

DNA: TGTGCCACCAGCGGGGCACAGCTGCTCCAAGAGACCCAGTACTTC
CDR3: CATSGAQLLQETQYF
size: -
V: TRBV15
J: TRBJ2-5
D: -

DNA: TGTGCCAGCTATTCCCCAGGGAGAGCCATTTCTAACTATGGCTACACCTTC
CDR3: CASYSPGRAISNYGYTF
size: -
V: TRBV19
J: TRBJ1-2
D: -

DNA: TGTGCCAGCAGCCCGCCAGGACAGGGGACTAACTATGGCTACACCTTC
CDR3: CASSPPGQGTNYGYTF
size: few
V: TRBV9
J: TRBJ1-2
D: TRBD1

DNA: TGTGCCAGTAGGAACAGGTGGAGAATGAACACTGAAGCTTTCTTT
CDR3: CASRNRWRMNTEAFF
size: few
V: TRBV19
J: TRBJ1-1
D: -

DNA: TGTGCCAGTAGTAGCCCCGACATCCCCGGGGCCAACGTCCTGACTTTC
CDR3: CASSSPDIPGANVLTF
size: -
V: TRBV19
J: TRBJ2-6
D: -

DNA: TGCAGCGTTGGAGGGGGGGAAACCGGGGAGCTGTTTTTT
CDR3: CSVGGGETGELFF
size: large
V: TRBV29-1
J: TRBJ2-2
D: -

DNA: TGTGCCAGCAGCAGGGACAGGGACTCCTACAATGAGCAGTTCTTC
CDR3: CASSRDRDSYNEQFF
size: few
V: TRBV11-3
J: TRBJ2-1
D: TRBD1

DNA: TGTGCCAGTAGTAAGACTAGCGTAACAGGCAATGAGCAGTTCTTC
CDR3: CASSKTSVTGNEQFF
size: few
V: TRBV19
J: TRBJ2-1
D: TRBD2

DNA: TGTGCCAGCAGTTCCGAGGGGGCCTACAATGAGCAGTTCTTC
CDR3: CASSSEGAYNEQFF
size: -
V: TRBV6-8
J: TRBJ2-1
D: -

DNA: TGTGCCAGCAGCCCGGGGGCAGGGCGGGACACCGGGGAGCTGTTTTTT
CDR3: CASSPGAGRDTGELFF
size: few
V: TRBV6-8
J: TRBJ2-2
D: -

DNA: TGTGCCAGTAGTATGCGGACACGAGGGGCATCCAATCAGCCCCAGCATTTT
CDR3: CASSMRTRGASNQPQHF
size: -
V: TRBV19
J: TRBJ1-5
D: -

DNA: TGCGCCAGCAGCTTGAGGGCAGGGGCTGGAAACACCATATATTTT
CDR3: CASSLRAGAGNTIYF
size: -
V: TRBV5-1
J: TRBJ1-3
D: -

DNA: TGCGCCAGCAGTCAGCAACAGGGTCGGAGAATTGAAAAACTGTTTTTT
CDR3: CASSQQQGRRIEKLFF
size: few
V: TRBV10-2
J: TRBJ1-4
D: -

DNA: TGTGCCAGCAGCTCGACAGGGGGCGGATATAGCAATCAGCCCCAGCATTTT
CDR3: CASSSTGGGYSNQPQHF
size: few
V: TRBV11-3
J: TRBJ1-5
D: TRBD1

DNA: TGTGCCAGCAGTTACTCGGGGACCGCTGAAGCTTTCTTT
CDR3: CASSYSGTAEAFF
size: large
V: TRBV6-8
J: TRBJ1-1
D: -

DNA: TGTGCCAGCTCACCACCGTCTAGCGGGGGAGGCAATGAGCAGTTCTTC
CDR3: CASSPPSSGGGNEQFF
size: few
V: TRBV18
J: TRBJ2-1
D: TRBD2

DNA: TGTGCCAGCAGCCCTGGACGGGTTGGGGAGACCCAGTACTTC
CDR3: CASSPGRVGETQYF
size: medium-sized
V: TRBV11-3
J: TRBJ2-5
D: -

DNA: TGCGCCAGCAGCCAACCTAGCGGGGGAAAGAATGAGCAGTTCTTC
CDR3: CASSQPSGGKNEQFF
size: few
V: TRBV4-1
J: TRBJ2-1
D: TRBD2

DNA: TGTGCCAGCAGTTATTATGGGACACCAAACACCGGGGAGCTGTTTTTT
CDR3: CASSYYGTPNTGELFF
size: few
V: TRBV6-8
J: TRBJ2-2
D: -

DNA: TGTGCCAGCAGCCAAGGAGGACAGGGGATCACTGGAAACACCATATATTTT
CDR3: CASSQGGQGITGNTIYF
size: medium-sized
V: TRBV7-5
J: TRBJ1-3
D: -

DNA: TGTGCCAGCAGTTTGACAGGGGGCTCTGGGGCCAACGTCCTGACTTTC
CDR3: CASSLTGGSGANVLTF
size: few
V: TRBV6-8
J: TRBJ2-6
D: TRBD1

DNA: TGTGCCAGCAGTCCCCCTGGACAGGGCCGTAACTATGGCTACACCTTC
CDR3: CASSPPGQGRNYGYTF
size: -
V: TRBV28
J: TRBJ1-2
D: TRBD1

DNA: TGTGCCAGCAGCTTAGCCAGGGGAAATGAGCAGTTCTTC
CDR3: CASSLARGNEQFF
size: -
V: TRBV7-2
J: TRBJ2-1
D: -

DNA: TGTGCCTGGACCTCAGGGGCAAGCCAGCCCCAGCATTTT
CDR3: CAWTSGASQPQHF
size: -
V: TRBV30
J: TRBJ1-5
D: -

DNA: TGTGCCAGCAATGACAGGACCGCTGAGGGTGAAAAACTGTTTTTT
CDR3: CASNDRTAEGEKLFF
size: -
V: TRBV6-8
J: TRBJ1-4
D: -

DNA: TGCGCCAGCAGCTTGGGTCCGGGGACTAGTAGCCCCCAGTACTTC
CDR3: CASSLGPGTSSPQYF
size: -
V: TRBV5-1
J: TRBJ2-7
D: TRBD2

DNA: TGTGCCAGCAGCTTGGGTGCGGGGAGCGGCCCCTACAATGAGCAGTTCTTC
CDR3: CASSLGAGSGPYNEQFF
size: few
V: TRBV11-3
J: TRBJ2-1
D: -

DNA: TGTGCCAGTAGTTTCCGTGGGAGCATCAGATACGAGCAGTACTTC
CDR3: CASSFRGSIRYEQYF
size: -
V: TRBV19
J: TRBJ2-7
D: -

DNA: TGTGCCAGCAGTAAGCGGTCCCATGTCAGGGGGCTAGCTAACTATGGCTACACCTTC
CDR3: CASSKRSHVRGLANYGYTF
size: medium-sized
V: TRBV6-8
J: TRBJ1-2
D: TRBD1

DNA: TGTGCCAGCAGGCCCGCGCCGGGACAGACGCAGTATTTT
CDR3: CASRPAPGQTQYF
size: -
V: TRBV7-1
J: TRBJ2-3
D: TRBD1

DNA: TGTGCCAGCAGCTTATCAGGGATCGGGGCCAACGTCCTGACTTTC
CDR3: CASSLSGIGANVLTF
size: large
V: TRBV11-3
J: TRBJ2-6
D: -

DNA: TGTGCCAGCAGCCCCGGGTCCATAATCACCGGGGAGCTGTTTTTT
CDR3: CASSPGSIITGELFF
size: few
V: TRBV7-7
J: TRBJ2-2
D: -

DNA: TGTGCCAGCCGGGGGGGGACACACGACACAGATACGCAGTATTTT
CDR3: CASRGGTHDTDTQYF
size: -
V: TRBV6-8
J: TRBJ2-3
D: TRBD2

DNA: TGTGCCAGCAGCGAGGGGGGTAGCAGCCGGAATGAGCAGTTCTTC
CDR3: CASSEGGSSRNEQFF
size: medium-sized
V: TRBV9
J: TRBJ2-1
D: -